Each of the 10 T cell receptor beta chains below was sequenced from the same sample in a study of cytomegalovirus exposure and HLA in healthy donors. It was with 60 Vbeta and 13 Jbeta primers that the PCR ran. The data were produced by immunoSEQ multiplex PCR, yet TCRdb's version contains in-frame clones alone and is incomplete. Of 150,000 to 200,000 clones in the sample, roughly 80% are singletons; the top ten hold less than 4.5%. Sample: PBMCs. The receptors stem from a man between 50 and 59 years old in good health and CMV-seronegative.

Only one count was recorded for this clone. V usage is TRBV15 and J usage is TRBJ2-2; maybe TRBD2 (5 bases). Germline CDR1 is LNHNV and CDR2 is YYDKDF (reference sequence). V was pared by 3 bases and J by 1 base, with 15 bases between. The length of the CDR3 is 17 residues. The CDR3 protein is CATSSSRSGWNTGELFF. CDR3 coding DNA: TGTGCCACCAGCAGCTCTAGGTCGGGGTGGAACACCGGGGAGCTGTTTTTT.

This chain links TRBV15 with TRBJ2-3, with D hard to call. In germline, CDR1 is LNHNV, CDR2 YYDKDF (reference sequence). The CDR3 spans 16 residues. The V end lost 2 bases, the J end lost 3 bases, and 15 bases lay between the germline ends. The CDR3 reads CATSRQASTTTDTQYF. CDR3 coding DNA: TGTGCCACCAGCAGACAAGCTAGTACGACGACAGATACGCAGTATTTT.

This chain connects TRBV11-2 to TRBJ2-2, with D possibly TRBD1 on 5 matching bases. Looked up from germline, CDR1 is SGHAT and CDR2 is FQNNGV. The CDR3 spans 15 residues. Trimming shortened V by 5 bases and J by 6 bases, and 16 bases separated the two germline ends. CDR3 bases: TGTGCCAGCAGCACCCGTCAGGGAAGGGCCGGGGAGCTGTTTTTT. It yields the protein CASSTRQGRAGELFF.

As for this clone: At one end, the junction sequence differs from germline, possibly due to a read error. Here the CDR3 DNA reads TGTTCCAGCAGCCCAACCTGGCGGGGGAATGGCGGGGAGCTGTTTTTT. Protein: CSSSPTWRGNGGELFF. V and J are TRBV7-9 and TRBJ2-2, with TRBD2 matching 7 bases. The CDR3 contains 16 residues. CDR1 is SEHNR, CDR2 FQNEAQ, per germline (reference sequence). Drawing the rest from reference TRBV7-9 and TRBJ2-2, the complete variable domain is DTGVSQNPRHKITKRGQNVTFRCDPISEHNRLYWYRQTLGQGPEFLTYFQNEAQLEKSRLLSDRFSAERPKGSFSTLEIQRTEQGDSAMYLCSSSPTWRGNGGELFFGEGSRLTVL.

The genes are TRBV15 and TRBJ1-1; D unresolved. Germline CDR1 LNHNV, CDR2 YYDKDF (reference sequence). The CDR3 is 12 residues long. V lost 1 base and J lost 10, with 10 bases in between. The CDR3 loop is CATSRVTEGAFF. The DNA for the CDR3 is TGTGCCACCAGCAGAGTTACAGAGGGAGCTTTCTTT.

The V and J genes are TRBV28 and TRBJ2-7, with 9 bases aligning to TRBD1. Germline V CDR1 and CDR2: MDHEN, SYDVKM. This CDR3 is built from 17 residues. V lost 4 bases and J lost 3; bases outside the gene matches: 13. The CDR3 spells CASSSSDRGRTFYEQYF. The CDR3 DNA reads as TGTGCCAGCAGTTCCTCTGACAGGGGGAGGACCTTCTACGAGCAGTACTTC.

The CDR3 region is CASLPGLAVNEQFF. CDR3 bases: TGTGCCAGCTTGCCGGGACTAGCGGTCAATGAGCAGTTCTTC. The gene calls are TRBV18 and TRBJ2-1, with 11 bases matching TRBD2. Germline V gene lookup returns CDR1 KGHSH and CDR2 LQKENI. V gave up 7 bases and J gave up 6 bases; unmatched junction bases: 5. The CDR3 sequence is 14 residues long. Full variable domain (remainder filled in from reference TRBV18 and TRBJ2-1): NAGVMQNPRHLVRRRGQEARLRCSPMKGHSHVYWYRQLPEEGLKFMVYLQKENIIDESGMPKERFSAEFPKEGPSILRIQQVVRGDSAAYFCASLPGLAVNEQFFGPGTRLTVL.

This rearrangement joins TRBV7-9 to TRBJ2-5; 7 bases line up with TRBD2. Germline V gives CDR1 SEHNR, CDR2 FQNEAQ (reference sequence). The CDR3 runs to 13 residues. V shed 1 base, J shed 5 bases, and the junction held 1 base outside the gene matches. The CDR3 DNA follows: TGTGCCAGCAGCTTAGGGGGAGGGGAGACCCAGTACTTC. Translated: CASSLGGGETQYF. Looking up the rest from reference TRBV7-9 and TRBJ2-5 gives the full variable domain: DTGVSQNPRHKITKRGQNVTFRCDPISEHNRLYWYRQTLGQGPEFLTYFQNEAQLEKSRLLSDRFSAERPKGSFSTLEIQRTEQGDSAMYLCASSLGGGETQYFGPGTRLLVL.

This chain uses TRBV4-1 with TRBJ2-2; D may be TRBD1 (5 bases). The CDR3 length is 14 residues. Trimming left V 4 bases short and J 7 bases short, with 13 bases between. Germline V gene sequence: CDR1 MGHRA, CDR2 YSYEKL. The CDR3 region is CASSPPTTGGELFF. The DNA for the CDR3 is TGCGCCAGCAGCCCCCCGACCACAGGCGGGGAGCTGTTTTTT.

The V gene is TRBV2, the J gene TRBJ1-2; D is perhaps TRBD1 (6 bases). V lost 4 bases to trimming and J lost 4 bases, with 13 bases between them. Looked up from germline, CDR1 is SNHLY and CDR2 is FYNNEI. The CDR3 extends over 14 amino acids. The CDR3 sequence is CASSVVKGGYGYTF. CDR3 sequence (DNA): TGTGCCAGCAGTGTAGTCAAAGGGGGCTATGGCTACACCTTC.